This is a list of T cell receptor beta chains from one sample in a study of OX40 agonist ivuxolimab in advanced cancers. Profiling relied on immunoSEQ multiplex PCR, and the TCRdb table lists in-frame clones only, not all of them. The sample records around 53,000 clones, approximately 84% being singletons. The sample here was CD4+ or CD8+ T cells sorted from blood, taken in a trial of the OX40 agonist ivuxolimab. These receptor sequences come from an adult with an advanced solid tumor such as melanoma, head and neck, liver or kidney cancer. Each CDR3 is given with its conserved first and last residue. The D gene is left open where the match is weak. A row's size may be missing; if present it is once, few, many or a size class.

>15|TRBV6-5|TRBJ2-7|TRBD2|-
CASQGNGAGEDEQYF
TGTGCCAGCCAAGGTAACGGGGCGGGAGAGGATGAGCAGTACTTC
>15|TRBV7-9|TRBJ2-1|TRBD2|-
CASSFSAGGRNEQFF
TGTGCCAGCAGCTTTTCAGCGGGAGGTCGGAATGAGCAGTTCTTC
>11|TRBV20-1|TRBJ2-7|-|-
CSAQGPYEQYF
TGCAGTGCTCAGGGTCCCTACGAGCAGTACTTC
>15|TRBV5-1|TRBJ2-1|TRBD2|-
CASSSRLAGDNEQFF
TGCGCCAGCAGCTCAAGACTAGCGGGCGACAATGAGCAGTTCTTC
>14|TRBV29-1|TRBJ2-7|TRBD2|-
CSVARLAGVHEQYF
TGCAGCGTCGCTAGACTAGCGGGAGTCCACGAGCAGTACTTC
>18|TRBV7-8|TRBJ1-1|-|once
CASSSRVVGSGGNTEAFF
TGTGCCAGCAGCTCACGGGTGGTCGGGTCCGGGGGGAACACTGAAGCTTTCTTT
>18|TRBV6-1|TRBJ2-2|-|-
CASSGWQLRSANTGELFF
TGTGCCAGCAGTGGCTGGCAATTAAGGTCCGCGAACACCGGGGAGCTGTTTTTT
>18|TRBV6-1|TRBJ1-4|-|-
CASSEAPRRGGRGEKLFF
TGTGCCAGCAGTGAAGCTCCCCGTCGTGGGGGGAGAGGAGAAAAACTGTTTTTT
>17|TRBV5-1|TRBJ1-3|TRBD1|-
CASSQLTTGGPGNTIYF
TGCGCCAGCAGCCAACTTACGACAGGGGGTCCTGGAAACACCATATATTTT
>14|TRBV29-1|TRBJ2-5|-|-
CSVEWASAQETQYF
TGCAGCGTTGAATGGGCTAGCGCACAAGAGACCCAGTACTTC
>14|TRBV9|TRBJ2-5|-|-
CASSPLRGTETQYF
TGTGCCAGCAGCCCCCTGAGGGGTACAGAGACCCAGTACTTC
>14|TRBV29-1|TRBJ2-1|TRBD2|-
CSVEETSGPGEQFF
TGCAGCGTTGAAGAGACTAGCGGTCCAGGGGAGCAGTTCTTC